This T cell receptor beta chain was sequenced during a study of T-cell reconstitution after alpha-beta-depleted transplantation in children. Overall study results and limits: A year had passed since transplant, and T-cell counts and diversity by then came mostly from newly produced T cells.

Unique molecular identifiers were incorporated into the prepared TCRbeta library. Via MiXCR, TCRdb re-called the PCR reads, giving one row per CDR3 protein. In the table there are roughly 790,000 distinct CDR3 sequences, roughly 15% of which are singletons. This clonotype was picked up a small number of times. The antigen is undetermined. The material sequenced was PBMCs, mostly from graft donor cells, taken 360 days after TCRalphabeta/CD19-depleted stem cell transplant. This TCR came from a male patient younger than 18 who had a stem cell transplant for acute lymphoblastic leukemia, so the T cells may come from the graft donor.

This CDR3 is CASSLGGYNYGYTF. The CDR3, as DNA: TGCGCCAGCAGCTTGGGGGGGTATAACTATGGCTACACCTTC. This chain uses TRBV5-1 with TRBJ1-2, with D possibly being TRBD1 (5 bases). Germline V CDR1 and CDR2: SGHRS, YFSETQ. The germline V and J ends were trimmed by 0 bases and 1 base, with 7 bases remaining between them. The CDR3 has 14 residues.